A single sample is the source of the 28 T cell receptor beta chains below, sequenced in a study of identical twins. TCRdb used MiXCR to reprocess the 5' RACE reads, holding one entry per CDR3 protein. The data contain approximately 220,000 distinct CDR3 sequences, roughly 7.5% of them singletons. The same sample was also studied in work on yellow fever vaccine responses in identical twins.

Sequencing input: memory (CD45RO+) T cells sorted from blood. Receptors originate from a woman between 18 and 29 years old in good health.

This clonotype has a count of ten or more. V and J are TRBV20-1 and TRBJ1-3; D remains ambiguous. Germline values: CDR1 DFQATT, CDR2 SNEGSKA (reference sequence). The V end was cut by 6 bases, the J end by 2 bases, with 11 bases between. The CDR3 totals 13 residues. In DNA form, the CDR3 reads TGCAGTGCCGCCAGGAATGCTGGAAACACCATATATTTT. Protein: CSAARNAGNTIYF.

This clonotype occurred many times. The chain recombines TRBV30 with TRBJ2-5; perhaps D is TRBD1 or TRBD2 (5 bases each). In germline, CDR1 is GTSNPN, CDR2 SVGIG (reference sequence). The V gene lost 2 bases and the J gene lost 7 bases, with 11 bases spanning the gap. This CDR3 region has 12 residues. The CDR3 region is CAWSSEGWTQYF. CDR3 nucleotide sequence: TGTGCCTGGAGTTCCGAGGGGTGGACCCAGTACTTC.

This clonotype was counted at least ten times. This sequence joins TRBV11-2 and TRBJ2-4; TRBD2 matches at 13 bases. Germline CDR1 reads SGHAT; CDR2 reads FQNNGV. J was trimmed by 0 bases and V by 1 base; bases with no gene match: 9. The CDR3 runs to 20 residues. The CDR3: CASSLGEAGLAGLAKNIQYF. The CDR3 DNA reads as TGTGCCAGCAGCTTAGGAGAAGCGGGACTAGCGGGGCTAGCCAAAAACATTCAGTACTTC.

This clonotype has more than one count but fewer than ten. This chain uses TRBV3-1 with TRBJ2-3; a possible D gene is TRBD2 (6 bases). Germline values: CDR1 LGHDT, CDR2 YNNKEL (reference sequence). V lost 4 bases and J lost 5, with 16 bases in between. CDR3 length: 15 residues. CDR3 nucleotides: TGTGCCAGCAGCCTTAACCGGGCCGGGAGAGATACGCAGTATTTT. Protein sequence: CASSLNRAGRDTQYF.

Ten or more counts support this clonotype. V gene TRBV6-4 combines with J gene TRBJ2-1; TRBD2 agrees at 7 bases. The CDR3 runs to 15 residues. V trimming: 0 bases; J trimming: 3 bases; junction bases outside the gene matches: 2. Germline V gene lookup returns CDR1 MRHNA and CDR2 SNTAGT. CDR3 protein: CASSDSTGGYNEQFF. Here the CDR3 DNA reads TGTGCCAGCAGTGACTCGACGGGGGGCTACAATGAGCAGTTCTTC.

The V gene is TRBV6-1, the J gene TRBJ2-4; TRBD1 matches at 8 bases. This CDR3 is 14 amino acids long. Per the germline V gene, CDR1 is MNHNS and CDR2 is SASEGT. With V trimmed by 6 bases and J by 6 bases, 7 bases remained unmatched. Here the CDR3 reads CASRTPGGRNIQYF. In nucleotides, the CDR3 is TGTGCCAGCAGAACCCCAGGGGGCCGAAACATTCAGTACTTC.

V is TRBV20-1 and J is TRBJ2-7, with a weak D call TRBD2 (6 bases). The germline V gene has CDR1 DFQATT and CDR2 SNEGSKA (reference sequence). Trimming left V 6 bases short and J 7 bases short, with 13 bases between. The CDR3 runs to 11 residues. The CDR3 nucleotides are TGCAGTGCCAGCACGGAGGGGGAGCAGTACTTC. Encoded protein: CSASTEGEQYF.

DNA of the CDR3: TGTGCCAGCAGCCAAGAATCAGGGTACACTGAAGCTTTCTTT. The encoded protein is CASSQESGYTEAFF. This rearrangement joins TRBV14 to TRBJ1-1; TRBD1 might be the D (5 bases). This CDR3 spans 14 amino acids. Per germline, CDR1 SGHDN and CDR2 FVKESK. V lost 0 bases to trimming and J lost 3 bases, with 8 bases between them.

Only a few counts were recorded for this clonotype. The rearrangement joins TRBV20-1 to TRBJ2-1; TRBD2 matches at 10 bases. The V gene end was trimmed by 2 bases and the J gene end by 7 bases; junction bases not matched to a gene: 5. The germline V gene encodes CDR1 DFQATT and CDR2 SNEGSKA (reference sequence). This CDR3 comprises 14 residues. CDR3 sequence: CSARRSGRVNEQFF. In nucleotides, the CDR3 is TGCAGTGCTAGAAGGAGCGGGAGGGTAAATGAGCAGTTCTTC.

This clonotype has at least ten counts. The chain recombines TRBV12-3 or TRBV12-4 with TRBJ2-7; D remains unclear. V was trimmed by 5 bases and J by 6 bases, leaving 17 bases between them. The CDR3 is made up of 14 amino acids. The CDR3 loop reads CASSPNKASGEQYF. DNA of the CDR3: TGTGCCAGCAGTCCCAATAAGGCGTCGGGCGAGCAGTACTTC.

There are a few counts of this clonotype. The chain joins TRBV6-1 to TRBJ2-5, with TRBD2 as a possible D gene (6 bases). Trimming pared 6 bases from V and 5 bases from J, leaving 10 bases between. Germline values: CDR1 MNHNS, CDR2 SASEGT. The CDR3 spans 12 residues. CDR3 in amino acids: CASSGDSETQYF. DNA for the CDR3: TGTGCCAGCAGCGGGGACTCGGAGACCCAGTACTTC.

This CDR3 is CASSGTGGSYEQYF. DNA for the CDR3: TGTGCCAGCAGTGGCACCGGGGGTAGCTACGAGCAGTACTTC. The chain has TRBV28 and TRBJ2-7; TRBD2 is a possible D gene (6 bases). The germline V gene has CDR1 MDHEN and CDR2 SYDVKM. The CDR3 has 14 residues. V was shortened by 5 bases and J by 3 bases, with 14 bases between the two germline ends. The whole variable domain, filled in from reference TRBV28 and TRBJ2-7, reads DVKVTQSSRYLVKRTGEKVFLECVQDMDHENMFWYRQDPGLGLRLIYFSYDVKMKEKGDIPEGYSVSREKKERFSLILESASTNQTSMYLCASSGTGGSYEQYFGPGTRLTVT.

This clonotype showed up just a few times. The chain joins TRBV28 to TRBJ1-5; D call uncertain. V was shortened by 6 bases and J by 3 bases, with 15 bases between the two germline ends. This CDR3 contains 15 residues. Germline lookup yields CDR1 MDHEN and CDR2 SYDVKM. DNA for the CDR3: TGTGCCAGCAGGATCCGAGGGTTCGACAATCAGCCCCAGCATTTT. Amino acid sequence: CASRIRGFDNQPQHF. The complete variable domain, with remaining parts taken from reference TRBV28 and TRBJ1-5, reads DVKVTQSSRYLVKRTGEKVFLECVQDMDHENMFWYRQDPGLGLRLIYFSYDVKMKEKGDIPEGYSVSREKKERFSLILESASTNQTSMYLCASRIRGFDNQPQHFGDGTRLSIL.

This clonotype occurred a few times. V and J are TRBV20-1 and TRBJ2-1, with 12 bases fitting TRBD2. With 3 bases clipped from V and 7 bases from J, the junction kept 4 bases outside the gene matches. This CDR3 has 14 amino acids. Germline CDR1 reads DFQATT; CDR2 reads SNEGSKA (reference sequence). CDR3 coding DNA: TGCAGTGCTAGCTCTAGCGGGAGGGAGAATGAGCAGTTCTTC. It specifies CSASSSGRENEQFF.

This clonotype was found a few times. The V gene is TRBV4-3, the J gene TRBJ2-7; the D is unclear. The CDR3 is made up of 14 amino acids. Germline V CDR1 and CDR2: LGHNA, YSLEER. Trimming removed 0 bases from V and 0 bases from J, with 6 bases in between. CDR3 DNA sequence: TGCGCCAGCAGCCAAGATCACGCCTCCTACGAGCAGTACTTC. Protein product: CASSQDHASYEQYF.

The J gene is TRBJ2-2, the V gene TRBV5-1; tentative D call: TRBD2 (7 bases). This CDR3 has 15 residues. Germline lookup yields CDR1 SGHRS and CDR2 YFSETQ. Trimming pared 3 bases from V and 6 bases from J, leaving 15 bases between. CDR3: CASSWGGSVAGELFF. CDR3 DNA: TGCGCCAGCAGCTGGGGGGGCAGTGTGGCCGGGGAGCTGTTTTTT.

Only a few counts were recorded for this clonotype. CDR3 coding DNA: TGTGCCAGCAGTGCTAATCAGAACACTGAAGCTTTCTTT. Its protein product is CASSANQNTEAFF. The chain employs TRBV6-4 and TRBJ1-1; D call uncertain. The CDR3 runs to 13 residues. Trimming stripped 4 bases from V and 1 base from J, with 7 bases between. Germline V gene data show CDR1 as MRHNA and CDR2 as SNTAGT.

There are a few counts of this clonotype. The DNA for the CDR3 is TGTGCCAGCAGCCAGACAGCAACTAATGAAAAACTGTTTTTT. Translating gives CASSQTATNEKLFF. V gene TRBV4-2 combines with J gene TRBJ1-4, with D possibly being TRBD1 (5 bases). The V gene lost 3 bases and the J gene lost 0 bases, with 5 bases spanning the gap. Germline CDR1 and CDR2: LGHNA and YNFKEQ. The CDR3 extends over 14 amino acids.

The sample holds a few counts of this clonotype. The chain joins TRBV14 to TRBJ2-7; D remains ambiguous. The germline V gene encodes CDR1 SGHDN and CDR2 FVKESK. V dropped 0 bases and J dropped 3 bases, with 6 bases sitting between them. The CDR3 is made up of 13 amino acids. For the CDR3, the DNA is TGTGCCAGCAGCCAAGATATGGGCTACGAGCAGTACTTC. Protein: CASSQDMGYEQYF.

In its sample, this clonotype was seen a few times. The chain has TRBV6-5 and TRBJ2-1; the match to TRBD1 covers 10 bases. V lost 0 bases, J lost 7 bases, and 3 bases stayed unmatched. This CDR3 is built from 15 residues. CDR1 MNHEY and CDR2 SVGAGI come from the germline V gene. CDR3 nucleotides: TGTGCCAGCAGTTACTCTCGGACAGGGGGTAATGAGCAGTTCTTC. It is translated as CASSYSRTGGNEQFF.

This clonotype was counted between two and nine times. This sequence joins TRBV20-1 and TRBJ1-2, with D perhaps matching TRBD1 (5 bases). This CDR3 region has 13 residues. Per the germline V gene, CDR1 is DFQATT and CDR2 is SNEGSKA (reference sequence). Trimming stripped 6 bases from V and 4 bases from J, with 15 bases between. The CDR3 is CSAREDTGYGYTF. DNA of the CDR3: TGCAGTGCAAGGGAAGATACAGGCTATGGCTACACCTTC.

This clonotype has a single count. One end of the junction varies from germline; a read error may be responsible. The gene calls are TRBV7-2 and TRBJ2-1, with a weak D call TRBD2 (6 bases). The CDR3 has 15 amino acids. Germline lookup yields CDR1 SGHTA and CDR2 FQGNSA. This CDR3 is CASSSGTPSYNEQLF. In nucleotides, the CDR3 is TGTGCCAGCAGCTCCGGGACTCCCTCCTACAATGAGCAGCTCTTC.

V usage is TRBV7-9 and J usage is TRBJ2-7; D remains ambiguous. The CDR3 length is 15 residues. With 5 bases removed from V and 2 bases from J, the gap between germline ends came to 16 bases. CDR1 and CDR2 (germline): SEHNR, FQNEAQ (reference sequence). CDR3 DNA: TGTGCCAGCAGCCCAGATTTGGGCCGAACCTACGAGCAGTACTTC. Amino acids: CASSPDLGRTYEQYF.

V is TRBV6-2 or TRBV6-3 and J is TRBJ1-1, with D possibly being TRBD1 (5 bases). Germline V gene data show CDR1 as MNHEY and CDR2 as SVGEGT. The ends were cut back, 3 bases at V and 2 bases at J, with 10 bases in the middle. The CDR3 is made up of 14 amino acids. The CDR3 loop reads CASSYYQGNTEAFF. The CDR3 DNA sequence: TGTGCCAGCAGTTATTATCAGGGCAACACTGAAGCTTTCTTT.

In its sample, this clonotype was seen a few times. The CDR3 loop reads CASSEIPGQATGELFF. The CDR3, as DNA: TGTGCCAGTAGTGAAATCCCAGGACAGGCGACCGGGGAGCTGTTTTTT. V gene TRBV19 combines with J gene TRBJ2-2; 7 nucleotides agree with TRBD1. The germline V gene has CDR1 LNHDA and CDR2 SQIVND (reference sequence). V shed 5 bases, J shed 5 bases, and the junction held 11 bases outside the gene matches. This CDR3 contains 16 residues.

The chain uses TRBV18 and TRBJ2-7; 8 nucleotides agree with TRBD2. The CDR3 is made up of 15 amino acids. The V gene end was trimmed by 2 bases and the J gene end by 2 bases; junction bases not matched to a gene: 5. Germline assignment: CDR1 KGHSH and CDR2 LQKENI. The CDR3 DNA follows: TGTGCCAGCTCACCAGATCCGGGAGGGCCCTACGAGCAGTACTTC. It is translated as CASSPDPGGPYEQYF.

This clonotype was detected many times. This chain connects TRBV12-3 or TRBV12-4 to TRBJ2-5, with unresolved D. There are 15 residues in the CDR3. The V and J ends lost 1 base and 1 base respectively, with 10 bases between them. The CDR3 nucleotides read TGTGCCAGCAGTTTAGGTAGACCTCCCCAAGAGACCCAGTACTTC. Translating gives CASSLGRPPQETQYF.

This clonotype was seen a handful of times. V usage is TRBV20-1 and J usage is TRBJ1-5; D unresolved. Germline-derived CDR1 and CDR2 are DFQATT and SNEGSKA (reference sequence). With 5 bases removed from V and 5 bases from J, the gap between germline ends came to 22 bases. CDR3 size: 16 residues. The CDR3 DNA reads as TGCAGTGCTTCCGATTCAAGGGCAGGCGGGGATCAGCCCCAGCATTTT. This sequence encodes CSASDSRAGGDQPQHF.